This entry lists 14 T cell receptor beta chains sequenced from one sample in a study of Graves' ophthalmopathy and Graves' hyperthyroidism. The sequenced template was RNA, covering the TCR beta CDR3 region. HTBI-primed first-round RT-PCR preceded second-round multiplex PCR. TCRdb passed the multiplex PCR reads through MiXCR, listing each CDR3 protein once. The table has some 1.1 million distinct CDR3 sequences, about 38% seen once. Sequenced input: peripheral blood or thyroid tissue (not recorded which). The receptors originated from an adult man with Graves' hyperthyroidism.

This clonotype was observed a few times. This chain connects TRBV20-1 to TRBJ1-4, with D unclear. There are 13 residues in the CDR3. Germline V CDR1 and CDR2: DFQATT, SNEGSKA (reference sequence). V was clipped by 0 bases and J by 3 bases, with 5 bases between them. The CDR3 loop is CSARDWANEKLFF. In DNA form, the CDR3 reads TGCAGTGCTAGAGATTGGGCTAATGAAAAACTGTTTTTT.

This clonotype was recorded a few times. The gene calls are TRBV4-3 and TRBJ2-5, with 10 bases that match TRBD1. V was pared by 4 bases and J by 2 bases, with 19 bases of the junction left unmatched. Germline assignment: CDR1 LGHNA and CDR2 YSLEER. The CDR3 totals 20 residues. CDR3 loop: CASSPRPGQGTAGEQETQYF. Here the CDR3 DNA reads TGCGCCAGCAGCCCGAGACCGGGACAGGGGACGGCGGGAGAACAAGAGACCCAGTACTTC.

This clonotype was detected many times. This chain connects TRBV7-3 to TRBJ1-6, with TRBD1 identical over 8 bases. J was trimmed by 9 bases and V by 5 bases; bases with no gene match: 6. Germline values: CDR1 SGHTA, CDR2 FQGTGA. This CDR3 comprises 14 residues. The CDR3 loop reads CASSPGGAGSPLHF. The CDR3 DNA follows: TGTGCCAGCAGCCCAGGGGGCGCGGGTTCACCCCTCCACTTT.

Concerning this clonotype itself: This may arise from a read error, as a much more abundant clone is one base away. The chain uses TRBV7-2 and TRBJ1-2; D is perhaps TRBD1 (6 bases). V gave up 7 bases and J gave up 1 base, with 16 bases separating them. This CDR3 is 15 amino acids long. Germline V gene sequence: CDR1 SGHTA, CDR2 FQGNSA. This CDR3 is CTSNVQGQNNYGYTF. CDR3 bases: TGTACCAGCAACGTACAGGGACAAAATAACTATGGCTACACCTTC.

This clonotype came up a few times. The J gene is TRBJ2-7, the V gene TRBV6-6; TRBD1 matches at 9 bases. The germline gives CDR1 MNHNY, CDR2 SVGAGI (reference sequence). The trim removed 6 bases at V and 2 bases at J, leaving 8 bases unmatched. CDR3 length: 15 residues. CDR3 sequence: CASSKEGQGTYEQYF. The CDR3 DNA follows: TGTGCCAGCAGCAAAGAGGGACAGGGAACCTACGAGCAGTACTTC.

In the case of this clonotype: This may arise from a read error, as a much more abundant clone is one base away. V usage is TRBV20-1 and J usage is TRBJ2-2; D is uncertain. CDR1 and CDR2 (germline): DFQATT, SNEGSKA (reference sequence). This CDR3 is 13 amino acids long. Trimming pared 1 base from V and 10 bases from J, leaving 13 bases between. CDR3 region: CSARGFRYAELFF. DNA for the CDR3: TGCAGTGCTAGAGGGTTCCGTTACGCGGAGCTGTTTTTT.

This chain joins TRBV28 and TRBJ1-2; D unresolved. The CDR3 is 12 amino acids. CDR1 and CDR2 from the germline V gene are MDHEN and SYDVKM. V lost 2 bases and J lost 8, with 9 bases in between. CDR3 sequence (DNA): TGTGCCAGCAGTTTAGGGTTGGGCGGCTACACCTTC. Protein product: CASSLGLGGYTF.

The V call is TRBV7-9, the J call TRBJ2-7; either TRBD1 or TRBD2 may supply D (5 bases each). Between the trimmed V and J ends, which lost 5 bases and 5 bases, there was a span of 16 bases. Germline V gene sequence: CDR1 SEHNR, CDR2 FQNEAQ (reference sequence). CDR3 length: 14 amino acids. The CDR3 coding sequence is TGTGCCAGCAGCCGCGTAATTAGGGGAGACGAGCAGTACTTC. Translating gives CASSRVIRGDEQYF.

This clonotype has just a few counts. This chain uses TRBV6-5 with TRBJ2-6; 11 bases line up with TRBD1. CDR3 length: 16 amino acids. J gave up 0 bases and V 8 bases, and 3 bases lay outside the gene matches. CDR1 is MNHEY, CDR2 SVGAGI, per germline. CDR3 bases: TGTGCCAGCCGGGACAGGGGGGACTCTGGGGCCAACGTCCTGACTTTC. Its translation: CASRDRGDSGANVLTF.

The chain employs TRBV20-1 and TRBJ2-2; 9 nucleotides match TRBD1. Per the germline V gene, CDR1 is DFQATT and CDR2 is SNEGSKA (reference sequence). The CDR3 covers 15 residues. V trimming: 4 bases; J trimming: 4 bases; junction bases outside the gene matches: 7. DNA of the CDR3: TGCAGTGCTACCGGGACAGGGCGAGGCACCGGGGAGCTGTTTTTT. Protein product: CSATGTGRGTGELFF.

This chain joins TRBV30 and TRBJ1-1, with 11 bases identical to TRBD1. The CDR3 sequence is 13 residues long. Germline CDR1 and CDR2: GTSNPN and SVGIG (reference sequence). J gave up 7 bases and V 4 bases, and 5 bases lay outside the gene matches. CDR3 DNA sequence: TGTGCCTGGACGGACAGGGGGCTGGGTGAAGCTTTCTTT. It yields the protein CAWTDRGLGEAFF. Combining the CDR3 with reference TRBV30 and TRBJ1-1 gives the whole variable domain SQTIHQWPATLVQPVGSPLSLECTVEGTSNPNLYWYRQAAGRGLQLLFYSVGIGQISSEVPQNLSASRPQDRQFILSSKKLLLSDSGFYLCAWTDRGLGEAFFGQGTRLTVV.

This clonotype was detected many times. V and J are TRBV7-2 and TRBJ2-7; 11 bases map to TRBD2. CDR1 and CDR2 (germline): SGHTA, FQGNSA. V trimming: 5 bases; J trimming: 4 bases; junction bases outside the gene matches: 4. There are 14 residues in the CDR3. CDR3 bases: TGTGCCAGCAGCAGACTAGCGGGGATTTACGAGCAGTACTTC. Protein sequence: CASSRLAGIYEQYF.

This chain links TRBV29-1 with TRBJ1-4, with TRBD1 matching 10 bases. This CDR3 contains 13 residues. With V trimmed by 4 bases and J by 4 bases, 0 bases remained unmatched. The germline V gene encodes CDR1 SQVTM and CDR2 ANQGSEA. The CDR3 loop is CSVGTGGNEKLFF. CDR3 nucleotide sequence: TGCAGCGTTGGGACAGGGGGTAATGAAAAACTGTTTTTT.

Details on this clonotype: A junction end diverges from the germline sequence, so it may reflect a read error. The genes are TRBV10-2 and TRBJ2-7, with TRBD2 identical over 14 bases. The CDR3 runs 16 residues. Germline V lookup: CDR1 WSHSY, CDR2 SAAADI. CDR3 protein: CASSQGTSGSRYEQYF. The CDR3 region has the DNA TGTGCCAGCAGCCAAGGGACTAGCGGGAGTAGGTACGAGCAGTACTTC.